The T cell receptor (beta chain) described here comes from a study of blood T cell repertoires in COVID-19. Study summary: Material from acute and convalescent COVID-19 was sourced from the United States, Italy and Spain. T cells, B-cell-depleted T cells, or PBMCs supplied cDNA or gDNA.

CDR3 length: 15 residues. Deletions cut 5 bases from V and 0 bases from J, with 13 bases between. From germline, CDR1 is SEHNR and CDR2 FQNEAQ (reference sequence). Authors' methods: For nucleated cells, counts were estimated from reference gene primer amplification. This table comes from immunoSEQ multiplex PCR, and its TCRdb copy is limited to in-frame clones, with some not included. V, J and clone size are taken as reported in that table, and D and trimming were inferred from the DNA itself. The repertoire holds 100,000 to 150,000 clones, with 65% to 85% as singletons. The sequence derives from a woman between 65 and 79 years old with acute or convalescent COVID-19. The sequenced material came from peripheral blood. The V call is TRBV7-9, the J call TRBJ1-1; D ambiguous. The CDR3 nucleotides read TGTGCCAGCAGCAATCCAACTAGCCTGAACACTGAAGCTTTCTTT. This translates into CASSNPTSLNTEAFF.